This T cell receptor (beta chain) was sequenced during a study of shared clonotypes between healthy human individuals. Overall study results and limits: Since donors were few, the genetic and exposure-history diversity represented was limited. Naive subsets generally had larger estimated richness than memory subsets.

Germline loops: CDR1 SGHNT, CDR2 YYREEE (reference sequence). V lost 5 bases, J lost 4 bases, and 12 bases lay in between. This CDR3 has 13 residues. On this clone: No antigen is known for it.

This table comes from immunoSEQ multiplex PCR, and its TCRdb copy is limited to in-frame clones, with some not included. The sample yields roughly 2,500,000 clones, 93% seen once. Every donor, a Caucasian adult, lived in Nashville, Tennessee. This TCR came from a man aged 18 to 30 in good health. Some clones in this sample may be carry-over from other donors' samples. V and J are TRBV5-4 and TRBJ1-2, with TRBD1 as a possible D gene (6 bases). Sequencing used naive CD4+ T cells from PBMCs. As to subset: CD45RA+ positively selected. The CDR3, as DNA: TGTGCCAGCAGACAACAGGGAATCTATGGCTACACCTTC. This codes for CASRQQGIYGYTF.